A selection of T cell receptor beta chains follows, all from one sample in a study of shared clonotypes between healthy human individuals. TCRdb's table, derived via immunoSEQ multiplex PCR, lists solely in-frame clones and lacks some. Here the sample spans about 1.1 million clones, 60% to 85% being singletons. Sequenced material: memory CD4+ T cells from PBMCs. All receptors derive from a man younger than 30 in good health. Some clones in this sample may be carry-over from other donors' samples. The CDR3 runs from the conserved cysteine through the conserved F or W. Each record gives: J gene, clone size, D gene, V gene, CDR3 DNA, CDR3 protein. D genes are given only for firm matches. Only some rows state a clone size, as once, few, many or a class for expanded clones.

TRBJ1-2 | NA | TRBD1 | TRBV28 | TGTGCCAGCAGTTCTCCGGGACAGGGGGCGACTGGCTACACCTTC | CASSSPGQGATGYTF
TRBJ2-5 | NA | NA | TRBV11-2 | TGTGCCAGCAGCCCCTCTACAGGCCCAGAGACCCAGTACTTC | CASSPSTGPETQYF
TRBJ2-1 | NA | TRBD2 | TRBV7-2 | TGTGCCAGCAGCTTATTTCACGAGCGGGAGGTTGTCTTC | CASSLFHEREVVF
TRBJ1-3 | NA | NA | TRBV5-4 | TGTGCCAGCAGCGGGGGGAGTACGGGTGGAAACACCATATATTTT | CASSGGSTGGNTIYF
TRBJ2-7 | NA | NA | TRBV10-3 | TGTGCCATCAGTGTGGCGGGCGGGACCTACGAGCAGTACTTC | CAISVAGGTYEQYF
TRBJ2-3 | NA | TRBD2 | TRBV27 | TGTGCCAGCAGAGGGAGGGCCGACACAGATACGCAGTATTTT | CASRGRADTDTQYF
TRBJ1-2 | NA | NA | TRBV19 | TGTGCCAGTAGTTTCGGCGGTAACTATGGCTACACCTTC | CASSFGGNYGYTF
TRBJ2-2 | NA | NA | TRBV6-1 | TGTGCCAGCACCCCCCGGGCGCTAGAAGCCGGGGAGCTGTTTTTT | CASTPRALEAGELFF
TRBJ2-5 | NA | TRBD2 | TRBV19 | TGTGCCAGTAGTATAGGGGGGCTAGCGGGAGGACAAGAGACCCAGTACTTC | CASSIGGLAGGQETQYF
TRBJ2-1 | NA | NA | TRBV10-3 | TGTGCCATCAGCGGACAGTCTTCCTACAATGAGCAGTTCTTC | CAISGQSSYNEQFF
TRBJ2-6 | NA | NA | TRBV5-4 | TGTGCCAGCAGCTTGTGGGACTCTGGGGCCAACGTCCTGACTTTC | CASSLWDSGANVLTF
TRBJ1-2 | once | NA | TRBV19 | TGTGCCAGTAGTATAGATCAGGCGCCCTATGGCTACACCTTC | CASSIDQAPYGYTF
TRBJ2-3 | NA | NA | TRBV2 | TGTGCCAGCAGTGGGGGACTGCACACAGATACGCAGTATTTT | CASSGGLHTDTQYF
TRBJ2-1 | NA | TRBD2 | TRBV4-2 | TGTGCCAGCAGCCAAGGGTGGGCTAGCGGGAACGATGAGCAGTTCTTC | CASSQGWASGNDEQFF
TRBJ1-3 | once | NA | TRBV18 | TGTGCCAGCTCACCACTGACGGGGACTGGAAACACCATATATTTT | CASSPLTGTGNTIYF
TRBJ2-7 | NA | TRBD1 | TRBV28 | TGTGCCACCACTACGGACAGGGGGCTCTACGAGCAGTACTTC | CATTTDRGLYEQYF
TRBJ2-2 | NA | NA | TRBV27 | TGTGCCAGCAGTTTATCCTCGACTTTGCTGTTTTTT | CASSLSSTLLFF
TRBJ2-3 | NA | NA | TRBV14 | TGTGCCAGCAGCCCCATCGCGGGCCCCCGCACAGATACGCAGTATTTT | CASSPIAGPRTDTQYF
TRBJ1-2 | NA | NA | TRBV2 | TGTGCCAGCAGGGGCCCCGCAGGAGAGGACGCTGGCTACACCTTC | CASRGPAGEDAGYTF
TRBJ2-7 | NA | NA | TRBV11-2 | TGTGCCAGCAGCCAATACAGGGCAACCTACGAGCAGTACTTC | CASSQYRATYEQYF
TRBJ1-1 | NA | TRBD1 | TRBV30 | TGTGCCTGGAGAGTTCCAGGGGGCACTGAAGCTTTCTTT | CAWRVPGGTEAFF
TRBJ2-7 | NA | NA | TRBV6-5 | TGTGCCAGCAGAACGACTAATTCCTACGAGCAGTACTTC | CASRTTNSYEQYF
TRBJ2-7 | few | TRBD2 | TRBV5-1 | TGCGCCAGCAGCTTGGGGCCTAGCGGGATGTTCTCCTACGAGCAGTACTTC | CASSLGPSGMFSYEQYF
TRBJ2-7 | once | NA | TRBV5-1 | TGCGCCAGCAGCTTGGAGCCGTCGGCCTACGAGCAGTACTTC | CASSLEPSAYEQYF
TRBJ2-5 | NA | NA | TRBV29-1 | TGCAGCGTTAGTCCCCTCTCCCAAGAGACCCAGTACTTC | CSVSPLSQETQYF